This T cell receptor beta chain was profiled in a study of blood T cell repertoires in COVID-19. Looking at the study overall: Acute and convalescent COVID-19 specimens originated in the United States, Italy and Spain. T cells, B-cell-depleted T cells, or PBMCs provided the cDNA or gDNA that served as material.

V gave up 8 bases and J gave up 5 bases, with 15 bases separating them. The CDR3 extends over 13 amino acids. Germline V CDR1 and CDR2: KGHSH, LQKENI. Authors' data handling: Counts of nucleated cells, estimated from reference gene primer amplification, were obtained. The table came from immunoSEQ multiplex PCR; TCRdb's copy has only in-frame clones and leaves some out. Clone size and V and J calls were adopted from that table, with D and trimming inferred from the DNA. In the table there are approximately 100,000 clones, 85% of which are singletons. The chain couples TRBV18 to TRBJ2-5; D might be TRBD2 (6 bases). This receptor was obtained from an elderly man with acute or convalescent COVID-19. The specimen sequenced was peripheral blood. CDR3 sequence reads: CASRGKGLETQYF. CDR3 nucleotide sequence: TGTGCCAGCCGCGGGAAAGGTTTGGAGACCCAGTACTTC.